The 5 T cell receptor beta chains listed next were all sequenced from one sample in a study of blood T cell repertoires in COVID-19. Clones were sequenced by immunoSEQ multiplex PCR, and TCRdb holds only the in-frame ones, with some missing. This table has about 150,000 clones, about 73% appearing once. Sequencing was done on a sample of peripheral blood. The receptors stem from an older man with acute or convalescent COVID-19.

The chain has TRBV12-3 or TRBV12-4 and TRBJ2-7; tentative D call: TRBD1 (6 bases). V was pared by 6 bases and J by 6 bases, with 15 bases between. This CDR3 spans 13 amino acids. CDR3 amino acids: CASSKQGSGEQYF. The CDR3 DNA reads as TGTGCCAGCAGCAAACAGGGTTCCGGCGAGCAGTACTTC.

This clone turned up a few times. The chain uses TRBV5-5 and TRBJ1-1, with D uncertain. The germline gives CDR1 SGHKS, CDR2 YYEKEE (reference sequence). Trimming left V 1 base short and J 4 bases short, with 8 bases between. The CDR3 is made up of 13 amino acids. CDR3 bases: TGTGCCAGCAGCTTGTTACAGTTCACTGAAGCTTTCTTT. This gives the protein CASSLLQFTEAFF. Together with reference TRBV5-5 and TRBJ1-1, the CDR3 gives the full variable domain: DAGVTQSPTHLIKTRGQQVTLRCSPISGHKSVSWYQQVLGQGPQFIFQYYEKEERGRGNFPDRFSARQFPNYSSELNVNALLLGDSALYLCASSLLQFTEAFFGQGTRLTVV.

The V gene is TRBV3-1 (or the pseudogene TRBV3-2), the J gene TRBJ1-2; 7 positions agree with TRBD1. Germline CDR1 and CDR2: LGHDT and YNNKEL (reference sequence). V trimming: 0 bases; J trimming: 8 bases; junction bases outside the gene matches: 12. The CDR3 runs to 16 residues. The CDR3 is CASSQDLGGGTGGYTF. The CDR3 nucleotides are TGTGCCAGCAGCCAAGATCTTGGAGGGGGCACCGGGGGCTACACCTTC.

CDR3 DNA sequence: TGTGCCAGCAGCCATTACAGGGGCGGCACAGATACGCAGTATTTT. Translated, it gives CASSHYRGGTDTQYF. The chain has TRBV3-1 (or the pseudogene TRBV3-2) and TRBJ2-3; 7 nucleotides line up with TRBD1. CDR3 length equals 15 residues. With V trimmed by 3 bases and J by 1 base, 4 bases remained unmatched. The germline gives CDR1 LGHDT, CDR2 YNNKEL (reference sequence).

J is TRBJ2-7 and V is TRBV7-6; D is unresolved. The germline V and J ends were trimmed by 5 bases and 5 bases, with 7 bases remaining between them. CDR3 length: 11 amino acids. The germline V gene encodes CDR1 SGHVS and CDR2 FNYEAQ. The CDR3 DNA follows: TGTGCCAGCAGCCCCCAAAACGAGCAGTACTTC. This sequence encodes CASSPQNEQYF.